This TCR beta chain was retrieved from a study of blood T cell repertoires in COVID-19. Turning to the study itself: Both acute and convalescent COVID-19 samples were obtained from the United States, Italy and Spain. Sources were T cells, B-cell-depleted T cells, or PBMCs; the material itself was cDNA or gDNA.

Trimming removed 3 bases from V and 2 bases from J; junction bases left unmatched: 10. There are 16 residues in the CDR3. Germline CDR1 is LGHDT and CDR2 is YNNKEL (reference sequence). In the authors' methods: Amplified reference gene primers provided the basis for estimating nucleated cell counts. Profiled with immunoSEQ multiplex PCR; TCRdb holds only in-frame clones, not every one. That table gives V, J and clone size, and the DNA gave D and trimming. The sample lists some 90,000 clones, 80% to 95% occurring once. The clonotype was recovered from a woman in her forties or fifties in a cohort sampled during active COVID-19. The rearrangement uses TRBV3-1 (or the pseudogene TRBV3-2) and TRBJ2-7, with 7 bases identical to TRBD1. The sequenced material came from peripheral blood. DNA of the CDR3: TGTGCCAGCAGCCACCATAGGGGGACAGCGACCTACGAGCAGTACTTC. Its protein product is CASSHHRGTATYEQYF.